The rows below give T cell receptor beta chains drawn from one sample of a study of T cell changes during pregnancy in multiple sclerosis. Profiled with immunoSEQ multiplex PCR; TCRdb holds only in-frame clones, not every one. This sample has under 30,000 clones, with about 89% found just once. The source material was CD8+ T cells from peripheral blood mononuclear cells, sampled after pregnancy. These receptors all stem from a female donor with multiple sclerosis, enrolled in a pregnancy study. The CDR3 runs from the conserved cysteine through the conserved F or W. Each record gives: CDR3 length, D gene, clone size, J gene, V gene, CDR3 protein, CDR3 DNA. A D gene is named only where the DNA matches it firmly. Expanded clones are given a class, and other clones once, few, many or no size at all.

len: 15; d_gene: -; abundance: -; j_gene: TRBJ2-1; v_gene: TRBV7-3; CDR3aa: CASMIRPGSYNEQFF; CDR3nt: TGTGCCAGCATGATTCGACCGGGCTCCTACAATGAGCAGTTCTTC
len: 13; d_gene: -; abundance: few; j_gene: TRBJ1-5; v_gene: TRBV15; CDR3aa: CATSPFRGQPQHF; CDR3nt: TGTGCCACCAGCCCCTTCAGGGGCCAGCCCCAGCATTTT
len: 14; d_gene: -; abundance: -; j_gene: TRBJ2-7; v_gene: TRBV7-8; CDR3aa: CASSLQGAEREQYF; CDR3nt: TGTGCCAGCAGCTTACAGGGTGCCGAGCGCGAGCAGTACTTC
len: 18; d_gene: TRBD2; abundance: -; j_gene: TRBJ2-7; v_gene: TRBV5-6; CDR3aa: CASSPGPVLAGGPYEQYF; CDR3nt: TGTGCCAGCAGCCCGGGCCCCGTTTTGGCGGGAGGTCCCTACGAGCAGTACTTC
len: 14; d_gene: TRBD1; abundance: -; j_gene: TRBJ1-1; v_gene: TRBV5-1; CDR3aa: CASISGTGDTEAFF; CDR3nt: TGCGCCAGCATTTCCGGGACAGGGGACACTGAAGCTTTCTTT
len: 15; d_gene: TRBD2; abundance: -; j_gene: TRBJ2-3; v_gene: TRBV7-6; CDR3aa: CASSQTSGSPDTQYF; CDR3nt: TGTGCCAGCAGTCAGACTAGCGGGAGTCCAGATACGCAGTATTTT
len: 16; d_gene: TRBD2; abundance: -; j_gene: TRBJ2-1; v_gene: TRBV6-6; CDR3aa: CASSYTLAGPRDEQFF; CDR3nt: TGTGCCAGCAGTTACACCTTAGCGGGGCCTAGGGATGAGCAGTTCTTC
len: 14; d_gene: -; abundance: -; j_gene: TRBJ2-3; v_gene: TRBV5-4; CDR3aa: CASSLVENGDTQYF; CDR3nt: TGTGCCAGCAGCTTGGTGGAGAATGGTGATACGCAGTATTTT
len: 14; d_gene: TRBD2; abundance: once; j_gene: TRBJ2-1; v_gene: TRBV4-2; CDR3aa: CASSPFPGGNEQFF; CDR3nt: TGTGCCAGCAGCCCGTTCCCGGGGGGGAATGAGCAGTTCTTC
len: 15; d_gene: TRBD2; abundance: -; j_gene: TRBJ2-1; v_gene: TRBV29-1; CDR3aa: CSVKEREGPTDEQFF; CDR3nt: TGCAGCGTTAAAGAGCGGGAGGGCCCCACGGATGAGCAGTTCTTC
len: 16; d_gene: TRBD2; abundance: few; j_gene: TRBJ2-1; v_gene: TRBV19; CDR3aa: CASSWLAGGIGDEQFF; CDR3nt: TGTGCCAGTAGTTGGCTAGCGGGAGGTATAGGGGATGAGCAGTTCTTC
len: 15; d_gene: TRBD2; abundance: -; j_gene: TRBJ2-1; v_gene: TRBV28; CDR3aa: CASSLVREAYNEQFF; CDR3nt: TGTGCCAGCAGTTTAGTGCGGGAGGCATACAATGAGCAGTTCTTC
len: 16; d_gene: -; abundance: few; j_gene: TRBJ2-1; v_gene: TRBV7-6; CDR3aa: CASSSPFGGMVNEQFF; CDR3nt: TGTGCCAGCAGCTCCCCTTTCGGAGGGATGGTCAATGAGCAGTTCTTC
len: 12; d_gene: -; abundance: -; j_gene: TRBJ2-7; v_gene: TRBV6-1; CDR3aa: CASDQTFYEQYF; CDR3nt: TGTGCCAGCGATCAAACTTTCTACGAGCAGTACTTC
len: 12; d_gene: -; abundance: -; j_gene: TRBJ2-3; v_gene: TRBV4-1; CDR3aa: CASSPGTGAQYF; CDR3nt: TGCGCCAGCAGCCCGGGGACTGGGGCGCAGTATTTT
len: 14; d_gene: TRBD1; abundance: -; j_gene: TRBJ2-7; v_gene: TRBV13; CDR3aa: CASSPGTGSYEQYF; CDR3nt: TGTGCCAGCAGCCCCGGGACAGGTTCCTACGAGCAGTACTTC
len: 14; d_gene: -; abundance: -; j_gene: TRBJ2-1; v_gene: TRBV19; CDR3aa: CASSNLAPRDEQFF; CDR3nt: TGTGCCAGTAGTAATTTGGCGCCGAGGGATGAGCAGTTCTTC
len: 14; d_gene: TRBD2; abundance: -; j_gene: TRBJ2-7; v_gene: TRBV27; CDR3aa: CASSLSGSINEQYF; CDR3nt: TGTGCCAGCAGTTTAAGCGGGAGTATTAACGAGCAGTACTTC
len: 13; d_gene: -; abundance: -; j_gene: TRBJ2-7; v_gene: TRBV28; CDR3aa: CASSGRTSYEQYF; CDR3nt: TGTGCCAGCAGTGGACGGACATCCTACGAGCAGTACTTC
len: 18; d_gene: TRBD2; abundance: -; j_gene: TRBJ2-5; v_gene: TRBV7-9; CDR3aa: CASSPYGTQYGGKETQYF; CDR3nt: TGTGCCAGCAGCCCCTACGGGACTCAGTACGGGGGGAAGGAGACCCAGTACTTC
len: 15; d_gene: TRBD1; abundance: -; j_gene: TRBJ1-2; v_gene: TRBV29-1; CDR3aa: CSVASEGAHNYGYTF; CDR3nt: TGCAGCGTCGCCTCCGAGGGGGCCCATAACTATGGCTACACCTTC
len: 14; d_gene: -; abundance: few; j_gene: TRBJ1-4; v_gene: TRBV27; CDR3aa: CASSPHWADEKLFF; CDR3nt: TGTGCCAGCAGTCCCCATTGGGCAGATGAAAAACTGTTTTTT
len: 13; d_gene: TRBD2; abundance: -; j_gene: TRBJ2-7; v_gene: TRBV29-1; CDR3aa: CSVGLAETYEQYF; CDR3nt: TGCAGCGTTGGACTAGCGGAAACCTACGAGCAGTACTTC
len: 13; d_gene: TRBD1; abundance: -; j_gene: TRBJ1-5; v_gene: TRBV27; CDR3aa: CASSGDREQPQHF; CDR3nt: TGTGCCAGCAGCGGGGACAGGGAACAGCCCCAGCATTTT
len: 16; d_gene: TRBD1; abundance: -; j_gene: TRBJ1-2; v_gene: TRBV19; CDR3aa: CASSIGGDRALPGYTF; CDR3nt: TGTGCCAGTAGTATAGGGGGGGACAGGGCTTTACCAGGCTACACCTTC
len: 16; d_gene: -; abundance: -; j_gene: TRBJ1-2; v_gene: TRBV27; CDR3aa: CASSLRFRGGEGGYTF; CDR3nt: TGTGCCAGCAGTTTGAGGTTCCGGGGGGGGGAGGGAGGCTACACCTTC
len: 15; d_gene: -; abundance: -; j_gene: TRBJ1-4; v_gene: TRBV4-3; CDR3aa: CASSSTGLTGEKLFF; CDR3nt: TGCGCCAGCAGCTCCACGGGCCTTACGGGGGAAAAACTGTTTTTT
len: 17; d_gene: -; abundance: -; j_gene: TRBJ1-5; v_gene: TRBV7-6; CDR3aa: CASRDTQGVRNNQPQHF; CDR3nt: TGTGCCAGCAGAGATACACAGGGAGTGCGGAACAATCAGCCCCAGCATTTT
len: 14; d_gene: -; abundance: medium-sized; j_gene: TRBJ2-7; v_gene: TRBV28; CDR3aa: CASSMRATQYEQYF; CDR3nt: TGTGCCAGCAGCATGCGGGCCACCCAATACGAGCAGTACTTC
len: 16; d_gene: TRBD2; abundance: -; j_gene: TRBJ2-3; v_gene: TRBV11-2; CDR3aa: CASSLWGLDVPDTQYF; CDR3nt: TGTGCCAGCAGCTTATGGGGACTAGATGTTCCAGATACGCAGTATTTT
len: 17; d_gene: -; abundance: -; j_gene: TRBJ2-2; v_gene: TRBV9; CDR3aa: CASSGPLRSGNTGELFF; CDR3nt: TGTGCCAGCAGCGGTCCGCTCCGGAGCGGAAACACCGGGGAGCTGTTTTTT
len: 14; d_gene: -; abundance: once; j_gene: TRBJ2-7; v_gene: TRBV11-2; CDR3aa: CASSSPGTSYEQYF; CDR3nt: TGTGCCAGCAGCTCTCCCGGGACATCCTACGAGCAGTACTTC
len: 18; d_gene: -; abundance: -; j_gene: TRBJ2-2; v_gene: TRBV4-3; CDR3aa: CASSPGSTQLSFTGELFF; CDR3nt: TGCGCCAGCAGCCCAGGAAGCACACAGCTCTCATTCACCGGGGAGCTGTTTTTT
len: 18; d_gene: TRBD2; abundance: -; j_gene: TRBJ2-7; v_gene: TRBV4-3; CDR3aa: CASSQDSGTSGMAYEQYF; CDR3nt: TGCGCCAGCAGCCAAGATAGCGGGACTAGCGGGATGGCCTACGAGCAGTACTTC
len: 17; d_gene: TRBD2; abundance: -; j_gene: TRBJ2-1; v_gene: TRBV7-3; CDR3aa: CASSLTGRGGRHNEQFF; CDR3nt: TGTGCCAGCAGCTTAACGGGTCGGGGCGGGAGGCACAATGAGCAGTTCTTC
len: 13; d_gene: -; abundance: once; j_gene: TRBJ1-2; v_gene: TRBV19; CDR3aa: CASSFGRVDGYTF; CDR3nt: TGTGCCAGTAGTTTTGGCAGGGTAGATGGCTACACCTTC
len: 13; d_gene: -; abundance: -; j_gene: TRBJ2-4; v_gene: TRBV19; CDR3aa: CASSIGGGGIQYF; CDR3nt: TGTGCCAGTAGTATAGGAGGCGGTGGGATTCAGTACTTC
len: 16; d_gene: TRBD1; abundance: -; j_gene: TRBJ1-1; v_gene: TRBV27; CDR3aa: CASSLSTGAVNTEAFF; CDR3nt: TGTGCCAGCAGTTTATCGACAGGGGCGGTGAACACTGAAGCTTTCTTT
len: 13; d_gene: TRBD2; abundance: -; j_gene: TRBJ2-1; v_gene: TRBV29-1; CDR3aa: CSVVKREGNEQFF; CDR3nt: TGCAGCGTTGTCAAACGGGAGGGCAATGAGCAGTTCTTC